This T cell receptor beta chain was captured in a study of blood T cells in healthy people across ages. Isolation yielded PBMCs, at least 7 million per sample, in every case. The CDR3 is made up of 14 amino acids. Germline V gene data show CDR1 as SGHAT and CDR2 as FQNNGV. V dropped 5 bases and J dropped 3 bases, with 13 bases sitting between them. Sample-barcoded 5' priming and a J-beta primer mix drove a second PCR of about 6 to 12 cycles. Each sample provided no less than 2.5 million CDR3-containing paired-end reads. TCRdb fed the 5' RACE reads into MiXCR, producing one record per CDR3 protein. The sample holds 380,000 or so distinct CDR3 sequences, 45% to 60% seen once.

The sequencing sample was made of blood. This sequence joins TRBV11-2 and TRBJ2-5; possibly TRBD2 for D (6 bases). The receptor was isolated from a man in his sixties in good health. The chain's CDR3 is CASSQLSGEETQYF. The CDR3 nucleotides read TGTGCCAGCAGCCAACTCTCGGGGGAAGAGACCCAGTACTTC.